Listed below are T cell receptor beta chains from one sample, sequenced in a study of OX40 agonist ivuxolimab in advanced cancers. TCRdb's copy holds only in-frame clones and misses some; the assay was immunoSEQ multiplex PCR. The data hold about 62,000 clones, with around 79% observed a single time. Sequenced here: CD4+ or CD8+ T cells sorted from blood, sampled in a trial of the OX40 agonist ivuxolimab. The receptors here all came from an adult with an advanced solid tumor such as melanoma, head and neck, liver or kidney cancer. The CDR3 runs from the conserved cysteine through the conserved F or W. A D gene is named only where the DNA matches it firmly. Clone size is shown for a subset of rows, as once, few, many or a class of expanded clone.

length	V	size	J	D	CDR3	DNA
12	TRBV2	-	TRBJ1-3	-	CATGGAGNTIYF	TGTGCCACCGGGGGGGCTGGAAACACCATATATTTT
13	TRBV10-3	-	TRBJ2-7	-	CAIRSDSQYEQYF	TGTGCCATCAGGTCGGACTCACAGTACGAGCAGTACTTC
13	TRBV27	-	TRBJ2-7	TRBD1	CASLRQGTYEQYF	TGTGCCAGTCTCAGACAGGGGACCTACGAGCAGTACTTC
15	TRBV27	-	TRBJ2-3	-	CASTPWGASTDTQYF	TGTGCCAGCACCCCGTGGGGGGCTAGCACAGATACGCAGTATTTT
16	TRBV9	-	TRBJ2-3	TRBD2	CASSLWTSGSTDTQYF	TGTGCCAGCAGCCTCTGGACTAGCGGGAGCACAGATACGCAGTATTTT
11	TRBV12-5	many	TRBJ2-7	-	CASGLVDEQYF	TGTGCTAGTGGTTTGGTCGACGAGCAGTACTTC
15	TRBV2	-	TRBJ2-5	TRBD1	CASSEGSQGLETQYF	TGTGCCAGCAGTGAAGGTTCACAGGGGTTGGAGACCCAGTACTTC
13	TRBV28	few	TRBJ2-7	-	CASSLPEAYEQYF	TGTGCCAGCAGTTTACCGGAGGCCTACGAGCAGTACTTC
14	TRBV4-3	few	TRBJ1-1	TRBD1	CASSSRTGNTEAFF	TGCGCCAGCAGCTCCCGGACAGGGAACACTGAAGCTTTCTTT
14	TRBV18	few	TRBJ2-1	-	CASSALSSYNEQFF	TGTGCCAGCTCAGCCCTGAGCTCCTACAATGAGCAGTTCTTC
13	TRBV5-5	once	TRBJ2-7	-	CASSLRQAYEQYF	TGTGCCAGCAGCTTGCGACAGGCCTACGAGCAGTACTTC
12	TRBV15	-	TRBJ2-1	-	CATSTPSGEQFF	TGTGCCACCAGCACACCCTCGGGGGAGCAGTTCTTC
15	TRBV5-8	-	TRBJ2-7	-	CASSDGSRMMGEQYF	TGTGCCAGCAGTGACGGGTCCCGTATGATGGGAGAGCAGTACTTC
16	TRBV5-1	-	TRBJ2-2	TRBD2	CASSLTLAGNTGELFF	TGCGCCAGCAGCTTGACACTAGCGGGTAATACCGGGGAGCTGTTTTTT
16	TRBV7-2	-	TRBJ2-1	TRBD2	CASNRRGTSGRNEQFF	TGTGCCAGCAATAGAAGGGGGACTAGCGGGAGAAATGAGCAGTTCTTC
18	TRBV27	-	TRBJ1-6	TRBD1	CASSFWTGSGSYNSPLHF	TGTGCCAGCAGTTTCTGGACAGGGTCCGGCTCCTATAATTCACCCCTCCACTTT
13	TRBV2	-	TRBJ1-2	-	CASSLTGADGYTF	TGTGCCAGCAGTCTTACGGGGGCGGATGGCTACACCTTC
15	TRBV7-9	-	TRBJ1-2	-	CASSYPDSRVYGYTF	TGTGCCAGCAGCTACCCGGACAGCCGGGTCTATGGCTACACCTTC
13	TRBV28	-	TRBJ1-1	-	CASSPGGYTEAFF	TGTGCCAGCAGTCCGGGGGGTTACACTGAAGCTTTCTTT
13	TRBV27	once	TRBJ2-7	TRBD1	CASDRGHLSEQYF	TGTGCCAGCGACAGGGGACACCTCTCCGAGCAGTACTTC
16	TRBV6-5	few	TRBJ2-5	TRBD1	CASSYDRTGGPETQYF	TGTGCCAGCAGTTACGATAGGACAGGGGGCCCAGAGACCCAGTACTTC
15	TRBV7-3	-	TRBJ2-5	TRBD1	CASSLRGQGGETQYF	TGTGCCAGCAGCTTACGGGGACAGGGCGGAGAGACCCAGTACTTC
18	TRBV4-2	-	TRBJ2-5	TRBD2	CASSQQGARGDYQETQYF	TGTGCCAGCAGCCAACAAGGGGCCCGGGGGGACTACCAAGAGACCCAGTACTTC
17	TRBV19	few	TRBJ1-1	-	CASSIDKHGGMNTEAFF	TGTGCCAGTAGTATAGATAAGCACGGGGGGATGAACACTGAAGCTTTCTTT
15	TRBV4-2	-	TRBJ1-2	-	CASSQERAALYGYTF	TGTGCCAGCAGCCAAGAGAGGGCAGCGTTATATGGCTACACCTTC
15	TRBV19	few	TRBJ2-7	-	CASSIGVGQNYVKYF	TGTGCCAGTAGTATTGGTGTAGGACAGAATTACGTCAAGTACTTC
15	TRBV4-2	-	TRBJ2-5	-	CASSQGVGDQETQYF	TGTGCCAGCAGCCAAGGGGTGGGGGACCAAGAGACCCAGTACTTC
16	TRBV7-9	-	TRBJ2-5	-	CASSSPPPGVEETQYF	TGTGCCAGCAGCTCCCCGCCTCCAGGGGTGGAAGAGACCCAGTACTTC
18	TRBV19	-	TRBJ1-1	-	CASSPSREWVFMNTEAFF	TGTGCCAGTAGTCCCTCGAGGGAATGGGTCTTTATGAACACTGAAGCTTTCTTT
14	TRBV21-1	once	TRBJ1-4	-	CASRRGTQNEKLFF	TGTGCCAGCAGGCGCGGGACACAGAATGAAAAACTGTTTTTT
14	TRBV7-2	-	TRBJ2-3	-	CASSLALRGDTQYF	TGTGCCAGCAGCTTAGCGCTACGAGGGGATACGCAGTATTTT